The clone carrying this TCR beta chain has ten or more counts. The sample originates from a study of CD8 T cells in ankylosing spondylitis. TCRdb recomputed calls from the 5' RACE reads with MiXCR, one row per CDR3 protein. The table shows some 130,000 distinct CDR3 sequences, with 7% to 8% occurring only once. Per the germline V gene, CDR1 is DFQATT and CDR2 is SNEGSKA (reference sequence). The CDR3 spans 16 residues. Losses at the gene ends were 1 base for V and 4 bases for J; bases not matched to a gene: 4. This receptor was identified in a female donor with ankylosing spondylitis or in good health (not recorded which). Material for sequencing was blood, either unsorted or a sorted T cell fraction (not recorded which). The gene calls are TRBV20-1 and TRBJ2-1; 13 bases agree with TRBD2. The CDR3, as DNA: TGCAGTGCTAGAGGACTAGCGGGGGGCCTATACAATGAGCAGTTCTTC. Protein sequence: CSARGLAGGLYNEQFF.